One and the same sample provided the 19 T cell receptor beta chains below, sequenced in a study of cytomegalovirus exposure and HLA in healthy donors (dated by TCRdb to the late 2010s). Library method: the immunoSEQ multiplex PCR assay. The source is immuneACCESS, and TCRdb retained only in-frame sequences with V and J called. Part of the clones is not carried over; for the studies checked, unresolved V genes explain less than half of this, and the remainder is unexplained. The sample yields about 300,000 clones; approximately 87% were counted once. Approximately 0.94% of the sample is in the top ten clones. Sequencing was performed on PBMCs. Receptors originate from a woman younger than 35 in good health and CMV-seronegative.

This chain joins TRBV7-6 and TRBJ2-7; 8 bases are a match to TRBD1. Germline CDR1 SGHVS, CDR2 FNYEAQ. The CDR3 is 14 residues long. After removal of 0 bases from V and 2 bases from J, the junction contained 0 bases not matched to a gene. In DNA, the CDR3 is TGTGCCAGCAGCTTAGCGGACAGGGCCTACGAGCAGTACTTC. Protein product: CASSLADRAYEQYF.

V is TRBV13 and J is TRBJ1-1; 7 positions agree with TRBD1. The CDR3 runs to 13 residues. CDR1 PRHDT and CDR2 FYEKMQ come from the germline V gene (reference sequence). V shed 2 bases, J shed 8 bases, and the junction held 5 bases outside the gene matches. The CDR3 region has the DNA TGTGCCAGCAGCTTAAATCTAGGGGGCGAAGCTTTCTTT. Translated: CASSLNLGGEAFF.

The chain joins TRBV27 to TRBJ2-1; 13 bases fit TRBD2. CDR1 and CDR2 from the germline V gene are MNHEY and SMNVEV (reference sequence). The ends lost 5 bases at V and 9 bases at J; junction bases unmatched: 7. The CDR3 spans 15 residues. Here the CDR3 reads CASSILAGGLGEQFF. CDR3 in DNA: TGTGCCAGCAGTATACTAGCGGGGGGGCTGGGTGAGCAGTTCTTC.

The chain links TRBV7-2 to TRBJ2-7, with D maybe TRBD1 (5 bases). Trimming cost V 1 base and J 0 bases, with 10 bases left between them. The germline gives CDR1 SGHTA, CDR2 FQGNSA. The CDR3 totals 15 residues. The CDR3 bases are TGTGCCAGCAGCTTAGACAAGGGGATCTCCTACGAGCAGTACTTC. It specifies CASSLDKGISYEQYF.

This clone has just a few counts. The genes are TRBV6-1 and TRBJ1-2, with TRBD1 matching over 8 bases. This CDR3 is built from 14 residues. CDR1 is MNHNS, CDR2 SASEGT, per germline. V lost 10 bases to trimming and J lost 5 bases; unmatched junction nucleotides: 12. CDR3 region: CAISRDRIKYGYTF. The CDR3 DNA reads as TGTGCCATCTCACGGGACAGGATAAAGTATGGCTACACCTTC.

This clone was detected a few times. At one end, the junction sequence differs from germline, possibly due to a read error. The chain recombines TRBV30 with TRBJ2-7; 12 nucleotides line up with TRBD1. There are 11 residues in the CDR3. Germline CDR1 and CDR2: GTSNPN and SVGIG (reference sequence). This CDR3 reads CAWNSGTGGLF. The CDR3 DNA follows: TGTGCCTGGAACTCCGGGACAGGGGGCCTCTTC.

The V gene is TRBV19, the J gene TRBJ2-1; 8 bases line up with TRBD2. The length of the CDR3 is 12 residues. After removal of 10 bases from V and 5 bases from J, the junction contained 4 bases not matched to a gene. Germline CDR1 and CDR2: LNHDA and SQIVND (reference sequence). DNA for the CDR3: TGTGCCATTGGTAGCGGGGACAATGAGCAGTTCTTC. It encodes CAIGSGDNEQFF.

The CDR3 region is CASRPGQGPYYEQYF. CDR3 DNA sequence: TGTGCCAGCAGACCCGGACAGGGACCTTACTACGAGCAGTACTTC. This rearrangement joins TRBV28 to TRBJ2-7; TRBD1 aligns across 8 bases. The CDR3 totals 15 residues. V lost 6 bases and J lost 3; bases outside the gene matches: 10. Germline assignment: CDR1 MDHEN and CDR2 SYDVKM.

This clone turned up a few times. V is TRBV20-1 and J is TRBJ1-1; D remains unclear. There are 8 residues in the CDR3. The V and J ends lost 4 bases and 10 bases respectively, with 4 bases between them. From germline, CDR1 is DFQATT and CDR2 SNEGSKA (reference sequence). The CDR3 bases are TGCAGTGCTACCGGAGCTTTCTTT. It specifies CSATGAFF.

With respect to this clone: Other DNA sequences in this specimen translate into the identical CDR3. The CDR3 is CASSLLAGVYEQYF. DNA for the CDR3: TGTGCCAGCAGTCTTCTAGCGGGAGTCTACGAGCAGTACTTC. J is TRBJ2-7 and V is TRBV28, with 10 bases lining up with TRBD2. CDR3 length: 14 residues. V gave up 5 bases and J gave up 3 bases; unmatched junction bases: 4. Germline CDR1 and CDR2: MDHEN and SYDVKM. The variable domain in full, completed from reference TRBV28 and TRBJ2-7, reads DVKVTQSSRYLVKRTGEKVFLECVQDMDHENMFWYRQDPGLGLRLIYFSYDVKMKEKGDIPEGYSVSREKKERFSLILESASTNQTSMYLCASSLLAGVYEQYFGPGTRLTVT.

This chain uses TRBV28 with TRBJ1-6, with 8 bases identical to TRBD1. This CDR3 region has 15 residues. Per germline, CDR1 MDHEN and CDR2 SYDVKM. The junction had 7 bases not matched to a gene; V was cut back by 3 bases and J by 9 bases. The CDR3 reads CASSFQGADSSPLHF. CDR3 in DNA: TGTGCCAGCAGTTTTCAGGGGGCGGATAGTTCACCCCTCCACTTT.

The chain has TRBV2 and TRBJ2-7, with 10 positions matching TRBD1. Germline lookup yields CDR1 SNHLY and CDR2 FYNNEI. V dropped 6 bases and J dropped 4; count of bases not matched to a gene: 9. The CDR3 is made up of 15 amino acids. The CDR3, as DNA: TGTGCCAGCAGCCCCCAGGGACAGGGGACTTACGAGCAGTACTTC. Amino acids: CASSPQGQGTYEQYF.

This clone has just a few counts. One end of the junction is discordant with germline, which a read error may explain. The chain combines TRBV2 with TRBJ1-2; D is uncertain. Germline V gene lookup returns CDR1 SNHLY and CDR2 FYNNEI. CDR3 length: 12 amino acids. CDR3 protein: CASSAYGPGSPF. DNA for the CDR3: TGTGCCAGCAGTGCCTACGGTCCCGGGAGCCCCTTC.

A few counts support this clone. CDR3 nucleotide sequence: TGCAGCGTTGAAATAGGAAACACCATATATTTT. It translates to CSVEIGNTIYF. The rearrangement uses TRBV29-1 and TRBJ1-3, with unresolved D. Deletions cut 2 bases from V and 4 bases from J, with 3 bases between. Germline CDR1 is SQVTM and CDR2 is ANQGSEA. The CDR3 spans 11 residues.

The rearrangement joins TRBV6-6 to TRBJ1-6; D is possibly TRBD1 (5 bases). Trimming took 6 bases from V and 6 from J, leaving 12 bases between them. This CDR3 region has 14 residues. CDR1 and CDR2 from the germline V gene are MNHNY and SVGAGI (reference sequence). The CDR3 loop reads CASSQGGLNSPLHF. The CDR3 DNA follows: TGTGCCAGCAGCCAGGGTGGCCTTAATTCACCCCTCCACTTT.

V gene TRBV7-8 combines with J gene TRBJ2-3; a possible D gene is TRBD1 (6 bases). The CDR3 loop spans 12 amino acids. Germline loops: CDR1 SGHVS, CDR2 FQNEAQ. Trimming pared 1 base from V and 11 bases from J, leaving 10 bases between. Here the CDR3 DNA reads TGTGCCAGCAGCTTAGGCCAGGGGCTGCAGTATTTT. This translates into CASSLGQGLQYF.

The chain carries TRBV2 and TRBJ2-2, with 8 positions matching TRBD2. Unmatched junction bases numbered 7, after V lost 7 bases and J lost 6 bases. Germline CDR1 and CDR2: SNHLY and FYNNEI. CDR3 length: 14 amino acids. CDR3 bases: TGTGCCAGCATGGGAGCGGGAGACCCCGGGGAGCTGTTTTTT. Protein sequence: CASMGAGDPGELFF.

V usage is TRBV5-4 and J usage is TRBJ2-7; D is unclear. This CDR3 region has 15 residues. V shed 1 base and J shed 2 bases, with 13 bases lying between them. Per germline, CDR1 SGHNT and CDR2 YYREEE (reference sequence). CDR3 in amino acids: CASSLSWPDTYEQYF. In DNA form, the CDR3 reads TGTGCCAGCAGCTTGAGTTGGCCAGACACCTACGAGCAGTACTTC.

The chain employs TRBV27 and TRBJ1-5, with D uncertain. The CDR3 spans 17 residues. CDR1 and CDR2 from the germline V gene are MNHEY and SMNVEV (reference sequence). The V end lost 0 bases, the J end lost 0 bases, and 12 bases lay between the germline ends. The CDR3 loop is CASSLSAAYHSNQPQHF. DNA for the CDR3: TGTGCCAGCAGTTTATCGGCGGCATACCATAGCAATCAGCCCCAGCATTTT.